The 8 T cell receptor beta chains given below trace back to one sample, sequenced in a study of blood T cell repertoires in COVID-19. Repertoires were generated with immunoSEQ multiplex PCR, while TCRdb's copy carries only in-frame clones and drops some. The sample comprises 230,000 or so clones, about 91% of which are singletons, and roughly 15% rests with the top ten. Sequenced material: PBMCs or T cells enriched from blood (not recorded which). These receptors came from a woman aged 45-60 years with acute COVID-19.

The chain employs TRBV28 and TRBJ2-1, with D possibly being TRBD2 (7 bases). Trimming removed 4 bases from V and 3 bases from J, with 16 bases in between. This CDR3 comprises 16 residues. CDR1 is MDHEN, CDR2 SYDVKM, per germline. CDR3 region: CASSSAGGRDYNEQFF. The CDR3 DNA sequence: TGTGCCAGCAGTTCGGCCGGGGGGCGAGACTACAATGAGCAGTTCTTC.

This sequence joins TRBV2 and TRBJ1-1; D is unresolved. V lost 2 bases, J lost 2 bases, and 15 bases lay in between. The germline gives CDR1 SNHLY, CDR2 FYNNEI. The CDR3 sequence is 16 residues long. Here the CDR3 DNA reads TGTGCCAGCAGTGAAAACAGCCAACCACGAAACACTGAAGCTTTCTTT. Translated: CASSENSQPRNTEAFF.

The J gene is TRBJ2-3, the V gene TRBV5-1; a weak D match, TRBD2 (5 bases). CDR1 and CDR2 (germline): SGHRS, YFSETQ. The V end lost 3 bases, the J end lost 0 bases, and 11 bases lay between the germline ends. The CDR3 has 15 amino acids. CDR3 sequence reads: CASSSSGPSTDTQYF. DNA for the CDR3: TGCGCCAGCAGCTCGAGCGGCCCTAGCACAGATACGCAGTATTTT.

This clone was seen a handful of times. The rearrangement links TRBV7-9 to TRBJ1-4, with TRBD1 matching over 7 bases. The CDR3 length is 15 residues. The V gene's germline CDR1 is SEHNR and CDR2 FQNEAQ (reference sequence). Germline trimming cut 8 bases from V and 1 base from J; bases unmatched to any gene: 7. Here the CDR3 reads CASGQAVGTNEKLFF. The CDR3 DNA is TGTGCCAGCGGACAGGCCGTCGGAACTAATGAAAAACTGTTTTTT. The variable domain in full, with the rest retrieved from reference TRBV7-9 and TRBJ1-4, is DTGVSQNPRHKITKRGQNVTFRCDPISEHNRLYWYRQTLGQGPEFLTYFQNEAQLEKSRLLSDRFSAERPKGSFSTLEIQRTEQGDSAMYLCASGQAVGTNEKLFFGSGTQLSVL.

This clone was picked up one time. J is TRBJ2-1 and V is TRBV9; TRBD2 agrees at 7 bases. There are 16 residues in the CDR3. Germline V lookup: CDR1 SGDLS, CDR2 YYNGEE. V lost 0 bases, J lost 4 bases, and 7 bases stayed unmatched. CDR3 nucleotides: TGTGCCAGCAGCGTAGTAGTGGCTAGCGGTTACAATGAGCAGTTCTTC. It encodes CASSVVVASGYNEQFF.

The CDR3 sequence is CASSPVTEPGNTIYF. As DNA, the CDR3 is TGTGCCAGCAGCCCCGTGACAGAACCTGGAAACACCATATATTTT. The V and J genes are TRBV21-1 and TRBJ1-3; TRBD1, the D gene given by the table, was not confirmed from the DNA. TRBV21-1 is described as a pseudogene. This CDR3 region has 15 residues.

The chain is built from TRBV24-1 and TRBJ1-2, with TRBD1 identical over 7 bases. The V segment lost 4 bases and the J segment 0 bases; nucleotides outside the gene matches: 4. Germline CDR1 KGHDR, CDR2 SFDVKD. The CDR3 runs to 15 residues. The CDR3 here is CATSDPGTANYGYTF. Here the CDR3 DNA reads TGTGCCACCAGTGACCCCGGGACAGCTAACTATGGCTACACCTTC.

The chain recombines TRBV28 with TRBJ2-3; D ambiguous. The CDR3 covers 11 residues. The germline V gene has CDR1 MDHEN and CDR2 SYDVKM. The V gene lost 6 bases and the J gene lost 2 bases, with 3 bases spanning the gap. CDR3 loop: CASSSTDTQYF. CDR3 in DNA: TGTGCCAGCAGCTCCACAGATACGCAGTATTTT.